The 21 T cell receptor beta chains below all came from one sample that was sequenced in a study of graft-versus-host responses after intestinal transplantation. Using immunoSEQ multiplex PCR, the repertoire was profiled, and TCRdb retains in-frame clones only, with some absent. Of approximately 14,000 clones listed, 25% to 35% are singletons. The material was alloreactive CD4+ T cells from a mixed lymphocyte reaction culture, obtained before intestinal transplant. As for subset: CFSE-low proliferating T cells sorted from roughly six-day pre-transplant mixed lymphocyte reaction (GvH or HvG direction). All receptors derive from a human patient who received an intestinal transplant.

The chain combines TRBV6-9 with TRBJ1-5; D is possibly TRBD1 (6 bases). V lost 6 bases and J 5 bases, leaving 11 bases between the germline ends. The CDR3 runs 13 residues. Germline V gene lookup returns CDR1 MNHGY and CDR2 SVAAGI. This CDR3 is CASSRGGDQPQHF. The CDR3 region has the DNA TGTGCCAGCAGCCGGGGGGGCGATCAGCCCCAGCATTTT.

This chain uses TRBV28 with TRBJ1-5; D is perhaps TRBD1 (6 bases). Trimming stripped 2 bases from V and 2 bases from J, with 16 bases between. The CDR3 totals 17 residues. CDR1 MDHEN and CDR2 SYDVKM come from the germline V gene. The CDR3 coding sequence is TGTGCCAGCAGTTTACCATTAGACAGGTTTGGCAATCAGCCCCAGCATTTT. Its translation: CASSLPLDRFGNQPQHF. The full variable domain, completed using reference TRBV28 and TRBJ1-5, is DVKVTQSSRYLVKRTGEKVFLECVQDMDHENMFWYRQDPGLGLRLIYFSYDVKMKEKGDIPEGYSVSREKKERFSLILESASTNQTSMYLCASSLPLDRFGNQPQHFGDGTRLSIL.

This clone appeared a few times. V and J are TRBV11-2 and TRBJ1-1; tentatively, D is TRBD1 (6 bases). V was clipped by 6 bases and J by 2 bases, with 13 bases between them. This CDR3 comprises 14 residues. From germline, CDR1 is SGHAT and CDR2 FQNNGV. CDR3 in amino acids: CASSRDRLNTEAFF. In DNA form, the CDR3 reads TGTGCCAGCAGTCGCGACAGGCTCAACACTGAAGCTTTCTTT.

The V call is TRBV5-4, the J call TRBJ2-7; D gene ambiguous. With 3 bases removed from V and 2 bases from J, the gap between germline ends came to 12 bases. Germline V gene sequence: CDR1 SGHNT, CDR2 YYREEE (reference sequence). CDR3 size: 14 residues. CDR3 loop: CASSSRYPPYEQYF. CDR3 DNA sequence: TGTGCCAGCAGCTCCAGATACCCTCCCTACGAGCAGTACTTC.

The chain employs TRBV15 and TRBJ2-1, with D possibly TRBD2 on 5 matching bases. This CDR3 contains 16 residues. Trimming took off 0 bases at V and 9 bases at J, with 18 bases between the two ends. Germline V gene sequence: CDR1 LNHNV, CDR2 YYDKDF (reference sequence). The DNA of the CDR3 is TGTGCCACCAGCAGAGACCTTAGGCCGGGATGGGGTGAGCAGTTCTTC. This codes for CATSRDLRPGWGEQFF.

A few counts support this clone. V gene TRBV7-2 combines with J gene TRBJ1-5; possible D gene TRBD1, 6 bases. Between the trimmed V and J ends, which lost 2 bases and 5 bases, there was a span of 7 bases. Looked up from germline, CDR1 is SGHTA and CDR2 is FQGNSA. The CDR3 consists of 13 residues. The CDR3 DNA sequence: TGTGCCAGCAGCTTATCAGGGGATCAGCCCCAGCATTTT. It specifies CASSLSGDQPQHF. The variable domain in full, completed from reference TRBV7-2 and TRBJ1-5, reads GAGVSQSPSNKVTEKGKDVELRCDPISGHTALYWYRQSLGQGLEFLIYFQGNSAPDKSGLPSDRFSAERTGGSVSTLTIQRTQQEDSAVYLCASSLSGDQPQHFGDGTRLSIL.

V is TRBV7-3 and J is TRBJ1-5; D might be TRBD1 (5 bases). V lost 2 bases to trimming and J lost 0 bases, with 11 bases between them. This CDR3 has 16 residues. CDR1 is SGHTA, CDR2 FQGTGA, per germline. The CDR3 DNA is TGTGCCAGCAGCTTAGAGGCAGGGCCTAGCAATCAGCCCCAGCATTTT. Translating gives CASSLEAGPSNQPQHF.

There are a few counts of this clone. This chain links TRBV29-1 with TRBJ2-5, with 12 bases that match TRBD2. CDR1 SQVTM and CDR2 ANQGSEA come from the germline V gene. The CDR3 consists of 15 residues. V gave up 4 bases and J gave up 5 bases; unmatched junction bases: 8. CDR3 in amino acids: CSVVTSGSGRETQYF. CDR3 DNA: TGCAGCGTTGTGACTAGCGGGAGTGGGCGGGAGACCCAGTACTTC.

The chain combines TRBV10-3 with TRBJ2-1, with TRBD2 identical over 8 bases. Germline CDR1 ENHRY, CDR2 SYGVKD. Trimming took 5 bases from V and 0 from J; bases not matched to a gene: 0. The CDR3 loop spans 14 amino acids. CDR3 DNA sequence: TGTGCCATCAGTAGCGGGAGCTCCTACAATGAGCAGTTCTTC. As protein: CAISSGSSYNEQFF.

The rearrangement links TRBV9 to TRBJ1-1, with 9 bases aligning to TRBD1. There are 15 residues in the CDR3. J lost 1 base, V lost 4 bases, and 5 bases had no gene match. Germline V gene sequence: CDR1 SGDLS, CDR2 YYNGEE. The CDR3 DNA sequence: TGTGCCAGCAGCCTCGGGACAGGGAGGAACACTGAAGCTTTCTTT. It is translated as CASSLGTGRNTEAFF. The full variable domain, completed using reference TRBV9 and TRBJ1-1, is DSGVTQTPKHLITATGQRVTLRCSPRSGDLSVYWYQQSLDQGLQFLIQYYNGEERAKGNILERFSAQQFPDLHSELNLSSLELGDSALYFCASSLGTGRNTEAFFGQGTRLTVV.

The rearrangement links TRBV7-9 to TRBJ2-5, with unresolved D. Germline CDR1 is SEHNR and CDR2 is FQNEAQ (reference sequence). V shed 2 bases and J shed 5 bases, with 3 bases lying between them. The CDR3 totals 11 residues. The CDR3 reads CASSLWETQYF. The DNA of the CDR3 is TGTGCCAGCAGCTTATGGGAGACCCAGTACTTC.

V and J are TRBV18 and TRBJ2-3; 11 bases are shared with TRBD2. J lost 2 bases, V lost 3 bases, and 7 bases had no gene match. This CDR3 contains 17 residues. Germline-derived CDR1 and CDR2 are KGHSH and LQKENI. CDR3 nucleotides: TGTGCCAGCTCACCCATCGGACTAGCGGGTTTCACAGATACGCAGTATTTT. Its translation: CASSPIGLAGFTDTQYF.

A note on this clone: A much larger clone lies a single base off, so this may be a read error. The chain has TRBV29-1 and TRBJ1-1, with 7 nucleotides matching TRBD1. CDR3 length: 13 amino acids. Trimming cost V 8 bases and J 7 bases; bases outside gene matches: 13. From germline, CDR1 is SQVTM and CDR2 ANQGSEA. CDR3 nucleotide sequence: TGCAGCATTCGGGGACAGCTTGGCGGTGAAGCTTTCTTT. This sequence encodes CSIRGQLGGEAFF.

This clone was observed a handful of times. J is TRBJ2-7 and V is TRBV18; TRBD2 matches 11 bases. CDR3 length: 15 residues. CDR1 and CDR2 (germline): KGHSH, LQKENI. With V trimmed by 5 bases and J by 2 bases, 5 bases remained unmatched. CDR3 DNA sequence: TGTGCCAGCTCAACCGGGACTAGCGGAACCTACGAGCAGTACTTC. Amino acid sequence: CASSTGTSGTYEQYF.

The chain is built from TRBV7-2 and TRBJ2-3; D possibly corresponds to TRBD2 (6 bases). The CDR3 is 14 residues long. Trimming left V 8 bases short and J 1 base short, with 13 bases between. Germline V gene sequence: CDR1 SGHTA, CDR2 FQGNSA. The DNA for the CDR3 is TGTGCCAGCTCGCGGCGGGATGGCACAGATACGCAGTATTTT. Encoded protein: CASSRRDGTDTQYF.

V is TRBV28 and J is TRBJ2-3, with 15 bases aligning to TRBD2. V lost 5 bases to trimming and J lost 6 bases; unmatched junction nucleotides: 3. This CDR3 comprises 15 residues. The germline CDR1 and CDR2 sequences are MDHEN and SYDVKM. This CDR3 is CASSPGTSGRDTQYF. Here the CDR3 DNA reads TGTGCCAGCAGTCCGGGGACTAGCGGGAGGGATACGCAGTATTTT.

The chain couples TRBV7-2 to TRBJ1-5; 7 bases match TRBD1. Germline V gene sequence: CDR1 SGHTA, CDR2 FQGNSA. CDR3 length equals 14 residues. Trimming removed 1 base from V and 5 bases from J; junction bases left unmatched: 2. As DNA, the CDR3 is TGTGCCAGCAGCTTAGTACAGGGGTATCAGCCCCAGCATTTT. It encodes CASSLVQGYQPQHF.

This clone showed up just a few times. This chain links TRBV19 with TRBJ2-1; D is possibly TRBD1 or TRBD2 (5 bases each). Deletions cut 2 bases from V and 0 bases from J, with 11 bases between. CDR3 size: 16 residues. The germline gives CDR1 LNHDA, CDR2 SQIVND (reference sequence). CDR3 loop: CASSIRGALSYNEQFF. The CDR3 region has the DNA TGTGCCAGTAGTATAAGAGGGGCCCTCTCCTACAATGAGCAGTTCTTC.

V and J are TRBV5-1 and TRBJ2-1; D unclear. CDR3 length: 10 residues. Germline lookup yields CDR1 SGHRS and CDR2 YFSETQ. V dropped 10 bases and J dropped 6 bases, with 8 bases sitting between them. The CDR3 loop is CAASVNEQFF. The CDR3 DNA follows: TGCGCCGCTAGTGTCAATGAGCAGTTCTTC.

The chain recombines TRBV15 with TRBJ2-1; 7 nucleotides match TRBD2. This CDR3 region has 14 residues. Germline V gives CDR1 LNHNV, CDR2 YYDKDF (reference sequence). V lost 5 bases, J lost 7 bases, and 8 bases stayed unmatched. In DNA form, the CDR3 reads TGTGCCACCAGCCCCAGATCGGGGGGTAATGAGCAGTTCTTC. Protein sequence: CATSPRSGGNEQFF. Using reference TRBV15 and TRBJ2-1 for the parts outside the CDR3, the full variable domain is DAMVIQNPRYQVTQFGKPVTLSCSQTLNHNVMYWYQQKSSQAPKLLFHYYDKDFNNEADTPDNFQSRRPNTSFCFLDIRSPGLGDTAMYLCATSPRSGGNEQFFGPGTRLTVL.

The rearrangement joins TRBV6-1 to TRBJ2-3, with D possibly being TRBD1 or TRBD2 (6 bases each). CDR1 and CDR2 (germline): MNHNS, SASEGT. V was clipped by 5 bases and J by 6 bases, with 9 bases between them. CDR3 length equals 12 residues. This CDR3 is CASSRGRDTQYF. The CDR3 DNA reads TGTGCCAGCAGTAGGGGGAGGGATACGCAGTATTTT.